One T cell receptor (beta chain) is described in this entry. The sample is drawn from a study of blood T cell repertoires in COVID-19. Study at large: COVID-19 samples, acute and convalescent, were from the United States, Italy and Spain. Sources were T cells, B-cell-depleted T cells, or PBMCs; the material itself was cDNA or gDNA.

Original data processing: Reference gene primer amplification yielded estimated nucleated cell counts. Assay: immunoSEQ multiplex PCR; the TCRdb copy retains only in-frame clones and omits some. V, J and clone size are those of that table, while D and trimming were read from the DNA. This sample yields 250,000 to 400,000 clones, of which 87% are seen a single time; 1% belongs to the top ten. Germline V CDR1 and CDR2: KGHDR, SFDVKD. CDR3 size: 12 residues. Trimming left V 1 base short and J 8 bases short, with 5 bases between. The sequenced sample was peripheral blood. This sequence originates from a man aged 45-65 years with active or convalescent COVID-19. This chain connects TRBV24-1 to TRBJ2-1; D unresolved. The CDR3: CATSDFRDEQFF. CDR3 DNA sequence: TGTGCCACCAGTGATTTTCGGGATGAGCAGTTCTTC.